The 10 T cell receptor beta chains below were found in one sample sequenced in a study of shared clonotypes between healthy human individuals. Clones were read by immunoSEQ multiplex PCR, and TCRdb kept only the in-frame ones, dropping some. The table shows 2 million to 3 million clones, with roughly 93% occurring only once. Specimen: naive CD4+ T cells from PBMCs. Regarding subset: CD45RA+ positively selected. The receptor source for this set is a man aged 18 to 35 in good health. Some clones in this sample may be carry-over from other donors' samples.

This chain links TRBV6-6 with TRBJ2-1, with 8 bases aligning to TRBD2. The V gene's germline CDR1 is MNHNY and CDR2 SVGAGI (reference sequence). Trimming at V came to 11 bases and at J to 3 bases, leaving 9 bases not matched to a gene. The CDR3 covers 14 residues. The CDR3, as DNA: TGTGCCGCCGGGAGGGCGGGGAACTACAATGAGCAGTTCTTC. Residues: CAAGRAGNYNEQFF.

The chain carries TRBV18 and TRBJ2-5, with a weak D call TRBD1 (5 bases). V lost 1 base and J 9 bases, leaving 15 bases between the germline ends. The CDR3 runs 14 residues. The germline V gene has CDR1 KGHSH and CDR2 LQKENI. The CDR3 region has the DNA TGTGCCAGCTCACCACGAGGCAGCCCCAGGGCCCAGTACTTC. This codes for CASSPRGSPRAQYF.

J is TRBJ1-4 and V is TRBV21-1. TRBV21-1 is shown as a pseudogene. The length of the CDR3 is 17 residues. CDR3: CASSNGGQVATNEKLFF. The CDR3 DNA is TGTGCCAGCAGCAACGGGGGGCAGGTTGCAACTAATGAAAAACTGTTTTTT.

The genes are TRBV11-3 and TRBJ1-1, with TRBD1 identical over 11 bases. This CDR3 contains 15 residues. Germline assignment: CDR1 SGHNT and CDR2 YENEEA. The J segment lost 3 bases and the V segment lost 6 bases, leaving 6 bases of the junction unmatched. The CDR3 reads CASSSGQGADTEAFF. The CDR3 coding sequence is TGTGCCAGCAGTAGTGGACAGGGGGCCGACACTGAAGCTTTCTTT.

The chain has TRBV11-2 and TRBJ2-3; 8 bases match TRBD2. The V segment lost 8 bases and the J segment 2 bases; nucleotides outside the gene matches: 6. Per germline, CDR1 SGHAT and CDR2 FQNNGV. The CDR3 spans 14 residues. This CDR3 is CASGAGRATDTQYF. CDR3 in DNA: TGTGCCAGCGGGGCCGGGAGGGCCACAGATACGCAGTATTTT.

The chain links TRBV5-1 to TRBJ2-3; 13 bases line up with TRBD2. V shed 4 bases and J 5 bases; nucleotides not matched to a gene: 4. Germline V CDR1 and CDR2: SGHRS, YFSETQ. This CDR3 is 15 amino acids long. The CDR3 sequence is CASSHGLAGEDTQYF. In DNA, the CDR3 is TGCGCCAGCAGCCACGGACTAGCGGGAGAAGATACGCAGTATTTT.

The chain is built from TRBV4-1 and TRBJ2-3; D unresolved. Germline V gives CDR1 MGHRA, CDR2 YSYEKL. The CDR3 consists of 16 residues. V was shortened by 2 bases and J by 0 bases, with 12 bases between the two germline ends. Here the CDR3 DNA reads TGCGCCAGCAGCCAAATGGCCTGGCCAAGCACAGATACGCAGTATTTT. It encodes CASSQMAWPSTDTQYF.

The rearrangement uses TRBV6-5 and TRBJ1-2, with a possible D match to TRBD1 (6 bases). Germline CDR1 and CDR2: MNHEY and SVGAGI. The CDR3 runs to 16 residues. Deletions cut 0 bases from V and 4 bases from J, with 15 bases between. The CDR3 DNA is TGTGCCAGCAGTTACTCGGGCGGGGGGCGCGTCTATGGCTACACCTTC. Translated, it gives CASSYSGGGRVYGYTF.

The chain links TRBV2 to TRBJ1-1; 11 nucleotides match TRBD1. V gave up 6 bases and J gave up 4 bases; unmatched junction bases: 7. Germline CDR1 and CDR2: SNHLY and FYNNEI. This CDR3 comprises 15 residues. For the CDR3, the DNA is TGTGCCAGCAGGCGGACAGGGGGCTCTCCCACTGAAGCTTTCTTT. Its translation is CASRRTGGSPTEAFF.

The chain carries TRBV7-3 and TRBJ2-7, with TRBD2 identical over 9 bases. Trimming removed 5 bases from V and 7 bases from J; junction bases left unmatched: 15. The CDR3 extends over 16 amino acids. The V gene's germline CDR1 is SGHTA and CDR2 FQGTGA. This chain's CDR3 is CASSPIAGVGPGEQYF. DNA for the CDR3: TGTGCCAGCAGCCCAATAGCGGGAGTAGGCCCGGGGGAGCAGTACTTC.